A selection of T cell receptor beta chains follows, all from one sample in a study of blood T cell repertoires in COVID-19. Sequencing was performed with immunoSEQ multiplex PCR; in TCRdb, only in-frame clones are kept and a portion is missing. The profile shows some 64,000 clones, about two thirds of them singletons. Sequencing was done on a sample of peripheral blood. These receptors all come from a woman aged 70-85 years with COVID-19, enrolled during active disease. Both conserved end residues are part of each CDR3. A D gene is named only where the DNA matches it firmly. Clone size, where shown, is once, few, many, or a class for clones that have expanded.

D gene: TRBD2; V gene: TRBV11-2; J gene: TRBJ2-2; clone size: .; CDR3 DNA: TGTGCCAGCAGCTTGCCCCAGGGAGGGACCACCGGGGAGCTGTTTTTT; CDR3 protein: CASSLPQGGTTGELFF
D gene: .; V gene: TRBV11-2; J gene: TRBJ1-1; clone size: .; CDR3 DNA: TGTGCCAGCAGCTTATCATGGGGCGATCCCAAAACTGAAGCTTTCTTT; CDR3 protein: CASSLSWGDPKTEAFF
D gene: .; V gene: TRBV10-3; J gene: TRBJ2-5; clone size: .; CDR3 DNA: TGTGCCATCAGTGTATCAGACCAAGAGACCCAGTACTTC; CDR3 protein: CAISVSDQETQYF
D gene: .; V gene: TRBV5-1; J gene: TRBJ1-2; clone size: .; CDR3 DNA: TGCGCCAGCAGCTCCAATACAGGGACGACCTTATATGGCTACACCTTC; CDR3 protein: CASSSNTGTTLYGYTF
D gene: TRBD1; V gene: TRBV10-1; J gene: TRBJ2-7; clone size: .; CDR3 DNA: TGCGCCAGACCAGGGACAGAGCTTCCGTACGAGCAGTACTTC; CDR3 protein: CARPGTELPYEQYF
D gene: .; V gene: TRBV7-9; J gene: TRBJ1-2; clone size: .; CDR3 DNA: TGTGCCAGCAGCTTCGGACAGTCCCTCGGCGGTGGCTACACCTTC; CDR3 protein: CASSFGQSLGGGYTF
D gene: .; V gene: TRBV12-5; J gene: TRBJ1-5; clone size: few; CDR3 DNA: TGTGCTAGTGGCCCCCCGGGGGGGGGCAATCAGCCCCAGCATTTT; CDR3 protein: CASGPPGGGNQPQHF
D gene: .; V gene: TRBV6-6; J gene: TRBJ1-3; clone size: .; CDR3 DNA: TGTGCCAGCAGTTACTCCGGGGATGGGCGAAACACCATATATTTT; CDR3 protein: CASSYSGDGRNTIYF
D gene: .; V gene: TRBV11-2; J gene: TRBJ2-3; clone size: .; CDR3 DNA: TGTGCCAGCAGCTCCTACACAGATACGCAGTATTTT; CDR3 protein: CASSSYTDTQYF
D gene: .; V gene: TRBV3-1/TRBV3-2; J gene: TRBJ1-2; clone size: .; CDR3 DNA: TGTGCCAGCACCGGGGTTAACTATGGCTACACCTTC; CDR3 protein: CASTGVNYGYTF
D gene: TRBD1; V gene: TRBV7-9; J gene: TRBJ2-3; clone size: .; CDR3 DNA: TGTGCCAGCAGCTTAGCAGGGACAGGGAGAGGTACGCAGTATTTT; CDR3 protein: CASSLAGTGRGTQYF
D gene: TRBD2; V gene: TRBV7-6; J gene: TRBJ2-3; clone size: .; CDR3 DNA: TGTGCCAGCAGCTTGGGGGTGGTAACGGGAGGCCGAACAGATACGCAGTATTTT; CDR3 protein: CASSLGVVTGGRTDTQYF
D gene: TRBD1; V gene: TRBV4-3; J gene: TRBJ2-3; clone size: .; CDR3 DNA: TGCGCCAGCAGCCAAGATATCGGGGACAGGGAAGGGACCACAGATACGCAGTATTTT; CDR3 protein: CASSQDIGDREGTTDTQYF
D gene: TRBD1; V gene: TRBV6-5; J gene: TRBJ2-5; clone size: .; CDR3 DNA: TGTGCCAGCAGGCCCGGGACAGGGGGCGGCGAGACCCAGTACTTC; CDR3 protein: CASRPGTGGGETQYF
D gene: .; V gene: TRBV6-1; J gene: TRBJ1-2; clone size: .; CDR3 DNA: TGTGCCAGCAGTGAAGCGAGCGGGGGCGCGAATGGCTACACCTTC; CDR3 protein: CASSEASGGANGYTF
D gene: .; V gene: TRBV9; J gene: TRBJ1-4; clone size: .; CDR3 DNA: TGTGCCAGCAGCGCAGGGGCAGCTAATGAAAAACTGTTTTTT; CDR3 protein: CASSAGAANEKLFF
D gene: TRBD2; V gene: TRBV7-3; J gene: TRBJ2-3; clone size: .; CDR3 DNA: TGTGCCAGCAGCGCTACTAGCGGGAGCACAGATACGCAGTATTTT; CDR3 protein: CASSATSGSTDTQYF
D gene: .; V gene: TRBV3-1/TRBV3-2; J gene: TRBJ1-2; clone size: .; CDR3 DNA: TGTGCCAGTAGCCAAGATAGCACTACGAGATATGGCTACACCTTC; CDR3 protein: CASSQDSTTRYGYTF
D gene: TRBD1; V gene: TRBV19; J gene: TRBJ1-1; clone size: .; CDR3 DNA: TGTGCCAGTAGTGCGGGACAGGGGGCGGATGAAGCTTTCTTT; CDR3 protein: CASSAGQGADEAFF
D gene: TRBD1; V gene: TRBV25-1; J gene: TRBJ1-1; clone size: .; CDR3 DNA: TGTGCCAGCGTAAGACAGGGAAGGAACACTGAAGCTTTCTTT; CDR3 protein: CASVRQGRNTEAFF
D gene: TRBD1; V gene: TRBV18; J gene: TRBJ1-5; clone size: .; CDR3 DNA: TGTGCCAGCTCATTGACAGGGGGGTCAGGGCAGCCCCAGCATTTT; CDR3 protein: CASSLTGGSGQPQHF
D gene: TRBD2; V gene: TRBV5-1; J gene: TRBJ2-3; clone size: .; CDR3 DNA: TGCGCCAGCAGAAGCGGGGGGGCGAGGGCAGATACGCAGTATTTT; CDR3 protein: CASRSGGARADTQYF
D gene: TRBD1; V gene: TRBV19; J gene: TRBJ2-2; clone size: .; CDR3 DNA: TGTGCCAGTAGTAGCGACAGGGTCGCGAACACCGGGGAGCTGTTTTTT; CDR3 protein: CASSSDRVANTGELFF
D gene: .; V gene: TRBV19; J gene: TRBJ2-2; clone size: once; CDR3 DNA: TGTGCCAGTAGTAGGACAGAACAGAACACCGGGGAGCTGTTTTTT; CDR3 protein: CASSRTEQNTGELFF
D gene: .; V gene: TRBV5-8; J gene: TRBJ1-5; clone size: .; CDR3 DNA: TGTGCCAGCAGCTTGGACAGAAATCAGCCCCAGCATTTT; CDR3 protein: CASSLDRNQPQHF
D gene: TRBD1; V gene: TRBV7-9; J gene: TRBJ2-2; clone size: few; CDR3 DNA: TGTGCCAGCAGCTTAAGAGGGGGCAGCGCCGGGGAGCTGTTTTTT; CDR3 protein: CASSLRGGSAGELFF
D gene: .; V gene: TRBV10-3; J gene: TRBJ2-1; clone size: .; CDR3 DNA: TGTGCCATCAGTGGTTCGGGAGTAACCAATGAGCAGTTCTTC; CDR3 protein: CAISGSGVTNEQFF
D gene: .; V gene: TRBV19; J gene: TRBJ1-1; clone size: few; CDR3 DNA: TGTGCCAGTAGTTCAGGACTGGAAGCTTTCTTT; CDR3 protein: CASSSGLEAFF
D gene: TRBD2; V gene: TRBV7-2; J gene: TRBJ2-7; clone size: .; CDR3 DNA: TGTGCCAGCAGCGTGGGACTAGCTTCCTACGAGCAGTACTTC; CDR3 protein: CASSVGLASYEQYF
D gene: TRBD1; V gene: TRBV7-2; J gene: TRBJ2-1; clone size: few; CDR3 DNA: TGTGCCAGCAGCTTAGCGACAGGGCGGAATGAGCAGTTCTTC; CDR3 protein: CASSLATGRNEQFF
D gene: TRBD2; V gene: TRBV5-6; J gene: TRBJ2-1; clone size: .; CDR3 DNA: TGTGCCAGCAGCCTCCAGCGGGAGGTCCCGTTCTTC; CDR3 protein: CASSLQREVPFF